This T cell receptor beta chain was documented in a study of cytomegalovirus exposure and HLA in healthy donors. Points from the study as a whole: Another analysis was done later, and it associated around 17,000 TCR beta sequences with HLA alleles at 0.05 false discovery rate. In a later analysis, several top co-occurrence clusters appeared linked to parvovirus B19, influenza, CMV and Epstein-Barr virus.

Primers: 60 Vbeta forward and 13 Jbeta reverse. TCRdb keeps only in-frame clones here, not all; method: immunoSEQ multiplex PCR. The table has 150,000 to 180,000 clones, over 70% seen once. CDR3 length: 12 residues. Germline V CDR1 and CDR2: WNHNN, SYGVQD (reference sequence). Comment on this clone: Its antigen is currently unknown.

Source material: PBMCs. The sequence came from a man aged 25-40 years in good health and CMV-seropositive. The chain links TRBV10-1 to TRBJ2-5, with D perhaps TRBD2 (6 bases). Gene TRBJ2-7 matches the end of the DNA better, so the J call may be wrong. For the CDR3, the DNA is TGCGCCAGCAGTGGGGGACTCGGCGAGCAGTACTTC. This gives the protein CASSGGLGEQYF.